This is a list of T cell receptor beta chains from one sample in a study of T cells of healthy individuals. TCRdb recomputed calls from the 5' RACE reads with MiXCR, one row per CDR3 protein. The table includes 85,000 to 100,000 distinct CDR3 sequences, 15% to 20% detected once. These receptors were taken from a human donor in good health. The CDR3 runs from the conserved cysteine through the conserved F or W. D genes are given only for firm matches. Rows may omit the clone size; those that give it use once, few, many or a size class.

D	size	V	J	CDR3	DNA
NA	many	TRBV10-3	TRBJ1-6	CAIGSSYNSPLHF	TGTGCCATCGGAAGCTCCTATAATTCACCCCTCCACTTT
TRBD1	few	TRBV15	TRBJ2-7	CATSPDRGSYEQYF	TGTGCCACCAGCCCCGACAGGGGCTCTTACGAGCAGTACTTC
NA	many	TRBV30	TRBJ1-1	CAWSKDMNTEAFF	TGTGCCTGGAGTAAGGATATGAACACTGAAGCTTTCTTT
TRBD1	NA	TRBV12-3/TRBV12-4	TRBJ2-7	CASSFGQGASYEQYF	TGTGCCAGCAGTTTCGGACAGGGTGCATCCTACGAGCAGTACTTC
NA	few	TRBV28	TRBJ1-4	CASSQVTTNEKLFF	TGTGCCAGCAGCCAGGTGACAACTAATGAAAAACTGTTTTTT
NA	NA	TRBV24-1	TRBJ2-1	CATSARAGVTEQFF	TGTGCCACCAGTGCTCGGGCAGGGGTTACTGAGCAGTTCTTC
NA	NA	TRBV27	TRBJ2-5	CASSRSERETQYF	TGTGCCAGCAGTCGGTCCGAGAGGGAGACCCAGTACTTC
TRBD2	NA	TRBV7-2	TRBJ2-5	CASSLFGTSGILVTQYF	TGTGCCAGCAGCTTATTTGGGACTAGCGGGATCCTGGTTACCCAGTACTTC
NA	NA	TRBV19	TRBJ2-5	CASSNRKETQYF	TGTGCCAGTAGTAACAGAAAAGAGACCCAGTACTTC
NA	few	TRBV27	TRBJ2-7	CASSLGDPPYEQYF	TGTGCCAGCTCCCTCGGGGATCCCCCCTACGAGCAGTACTTC
NA	many	TRBV24-1	TRBJ1-1	CATSDPTGDTEAFF	TGTGCCACCAGTGACCCGACAGGTGACACTGAAGCTTTCTTT
TRBD1	many	TRBV6-5	TRBJ1-1	CASNGQGNTEAFF	TGTGCCAGCAATGGACAGGGGAACACTGAAGCTTTCTTT
NA	medium-sized	TRBV28	TRBJ2-2	CASSPTDRNTGELFF	TGTGCCAGCAGTCCCACGGACCGAAACACCGGGGAGCTGTTTTTT
TRBD1	few	TRBV5-1	TRBJ2-5	CASSYAGTAQETQYF	TGCGCCAGCAGCTACGCCGGGACAGCTCAAGAGACCCAGTACTTC
TRBD1	NA	TRBV7-9	TRBJ2-5	CASSLRTGKGETQYF	TGTGCCAGCAGCTTAAGGACAGGGAAGGGAGAGACCCAGTACTTC
NA	many	TRBV20-1	TRBJ2-1	CSAREANSYNEQFF	TGCAGTGCTAGAGAGGCGAACTCCTACAATGAGCAGTTCTTC
NA	NA	TRBV6-1	TRBJ2-5	CASNGPRKGIQETQYF	TGTGCCAGCAATGGCCCGCGAAAGGGGATCCAAGAGACCCAGTACTTC
NA	NA	TRBV25-1	TRBJ2-3	CASSMGYIADTQYF	TGTGCCAGCAGTATGGGATACATCGCAGATACGCAGTATTTT
NA	few	TRBV12-3/TRBV12-4	TRBJ1-4	CASTPGGANEKLFF	TGTGCCAGCACCCCCGGGGGGGCTAATGAAAAACTGTTTTTT
NA	many	TRBV7-8	TRBJ2-7	CASSLGLNEQYF	TGTGCCAGCAGCTTAGGACTAAACGAGCAGTACTTC
NA	few	TRBV6-2/TRBV6-3	TRBJ1-5	CASSYSYGNQPQHF	TGTGCCAGCAGTTACTCTTATGGGAATCAGCCCCAGCATTTT
NA	many	TRBV4-1	TRBJ2-1	CASSQALPGLKQFF	TGCGCCAGCAGCCAGGCTCTACCGGGACTGAAGCAGTTCTTC
NA	NA	TRBV5-5	TRBJ2-2	CASSLAPGVNTGELFF	TGTGCCAGCAGCTTGGCTCCGGGGGTGAACACCGGGGAGCTGTTTTTT
NA	many	TRBV6-2/TRBV6-3	TRBJ1-2	CASSYGPYYGYTF	TGTGCCAGCAGTTACGGGCCCTACTATGGCTACACCTTC
NA	few	TRBV15	TRBJ2-5	CATSRGGGETQYF	TGTGCCACCAGCAGAGGTGGTGGGGAGACCCAGTACTTC
NA	NA	TRBV4-3	TRBJ2-7	CASSQDGREVYEQYF	TGCGCCAGCAGCCAAGACGGGCGGGAAGTCTACGAGCAGTACTTC
TRBD1	NA	TRBV6-4	TRBJ2-2	CASSPEQGAEVGELFF	TGTGCCAGCAGCCCTGAACAGGGGGCCGAGGTCGGGGAGCTGTTTTTT
NA	many	TRBV6-1	TRBJ1-5	CAAKGLGNQPQHF	TGTGCCGCGAAGGGGTTAGGCAATCAGCCCCAGCATTTT
NA	few	TRBV5-1	TRBJ2-7	CASSLNAGSGEQYF	TGCGCCAGCAGCTTGAACGCGGGGAGTGGCGAGCAGTACTTC
TRBD1	few	TRBV6-5	TRBJ1-6	CASSYSNRGGNSPLHF	TGTGCCAGCAGTTACTCGAACAGGGGAGGGAATTCACCCCTCCACTTT
NA	NA	TRBV6-6	TRBJ2-3	CASSPLVATQYF	TGTGCCAGCAGTCCCTTAGTGGCTACGCAGTATTTT
NA	many	TRBV28	TRBJ2-7	CAITDRDEQYF	TGTGCCATCACAGACCGGGACGAGCAGTACTTC
TRBD1	many	TRBV10-3	TRBJ2-3	CATRPGQDTDTQYF	TGTGCCACGAGACCGGGACAGGACACAGATACGCAGTATTTT
NA	few	TRBV28	TRBJ2-1	CASSFYRELVQFF	TGTGCCAGCAGTTTCTATCGGGAGCTTGTGCAGTTCTTC
NA	few	TRBV28	TRBJ2-4	CASSLDGSRNIQYF	TGTGCCAGCAGTTTAGACGGGAGTAGAAACATTCAGTACTTC
NA	NA	TRBV10-3	TRBJ1-6	CAISESNYRVSPLHF	TGTGCCATCAGTGAGTCGAACTACAGGGTGTCACCCCTCCACTTT
NA	few	TRBV6-2/TRBV6-3	TRBJ1-1	CASILQWNTEAFF	TGTGCCAGCATCCTCCAATGGAACACTGAAGCTTTCTTT
NA	NA	TRBV7-2	TRBJ2-7	CASSLNVMYEQYF	TGTGCCAGCAGCTTAAACGTTATGTACGAGCAGTACTTC
NA	NA	TRBV5-1	TRBJ1-6	CASSTENSPLHF	TGCGCCAGCAGTACCGAGAATTCACCCCTCCACTTT
TRBD1	few	TRBV24-1	TRBJ2-1	CATSERGQGDNNEQFF	TGTGCCACCAGTGAGAGGGGACAGGGGGATAACAATGAGCAGTTCTTC
NA	medium-sized	TRBV25-1	TRBJ2-5	CASSEWGRETQYF	TGTGCCAGCAGTGAATGGGGGAGGGAGACCCAGTACTTC
TRBD1	many	TRBV4-3	TRBJ2-7	CASSQDRGRGQEQYF	TGCGCCAGCAGCCAAGACCGGGGCAGGGGGCAAGAGCAGTACTTC
NA	few	TRBV27	TRBJ1-1	CASSLTGAHTEAFF	TGTGCCAGCAGTTTGACCGGGGCCCACACTGAAGCTTTCTTT
TRBD2	NA	TRBV20-1	TRBJ2-4	CSARGPGTSGGRVKNIQYF	TGCAGTGCTAGAGGTCCCGGGACTAGCGGGGGGCGTGTCAAAAACATTCAGTACTTC
TRBD2	few	TRBV4-3	TRBJ2-7	CASSQTGTSSSEQYF	TGCGCCAGCAGCCAGACCGGGACTAGTAGTTCCGAGCAGTACTTC
TRBD1	NA	TRBV7-9	TRBJ2-5	CASSLEYGDRAKTQYF	TGTGCCAGCAGCTTAGAGTACGGGGACAGGGCAAAGACCCAGTACTTC
NA	many	TRBV29-1	TRBJ2-7	CSVVTKPPYEQYF	TGCAGCGTCGTGACCAAGCCCCCCTACGAGCAGTACTTC
NA	many	TRBV4-3	TRBJ2-3	CASSQEVWVEGRDTQYF	TGCGCCAGCAGCCAAGAAGTTTGGGTTGAAGGAAGAGATACGCAGTATTTT
NA	few	TRBV4-3	TRBJ1-1	CASRRLMNTEAFF	TGCGCCAGCAGAAGGCTCATGAACACTGAAGCTTTCTTT